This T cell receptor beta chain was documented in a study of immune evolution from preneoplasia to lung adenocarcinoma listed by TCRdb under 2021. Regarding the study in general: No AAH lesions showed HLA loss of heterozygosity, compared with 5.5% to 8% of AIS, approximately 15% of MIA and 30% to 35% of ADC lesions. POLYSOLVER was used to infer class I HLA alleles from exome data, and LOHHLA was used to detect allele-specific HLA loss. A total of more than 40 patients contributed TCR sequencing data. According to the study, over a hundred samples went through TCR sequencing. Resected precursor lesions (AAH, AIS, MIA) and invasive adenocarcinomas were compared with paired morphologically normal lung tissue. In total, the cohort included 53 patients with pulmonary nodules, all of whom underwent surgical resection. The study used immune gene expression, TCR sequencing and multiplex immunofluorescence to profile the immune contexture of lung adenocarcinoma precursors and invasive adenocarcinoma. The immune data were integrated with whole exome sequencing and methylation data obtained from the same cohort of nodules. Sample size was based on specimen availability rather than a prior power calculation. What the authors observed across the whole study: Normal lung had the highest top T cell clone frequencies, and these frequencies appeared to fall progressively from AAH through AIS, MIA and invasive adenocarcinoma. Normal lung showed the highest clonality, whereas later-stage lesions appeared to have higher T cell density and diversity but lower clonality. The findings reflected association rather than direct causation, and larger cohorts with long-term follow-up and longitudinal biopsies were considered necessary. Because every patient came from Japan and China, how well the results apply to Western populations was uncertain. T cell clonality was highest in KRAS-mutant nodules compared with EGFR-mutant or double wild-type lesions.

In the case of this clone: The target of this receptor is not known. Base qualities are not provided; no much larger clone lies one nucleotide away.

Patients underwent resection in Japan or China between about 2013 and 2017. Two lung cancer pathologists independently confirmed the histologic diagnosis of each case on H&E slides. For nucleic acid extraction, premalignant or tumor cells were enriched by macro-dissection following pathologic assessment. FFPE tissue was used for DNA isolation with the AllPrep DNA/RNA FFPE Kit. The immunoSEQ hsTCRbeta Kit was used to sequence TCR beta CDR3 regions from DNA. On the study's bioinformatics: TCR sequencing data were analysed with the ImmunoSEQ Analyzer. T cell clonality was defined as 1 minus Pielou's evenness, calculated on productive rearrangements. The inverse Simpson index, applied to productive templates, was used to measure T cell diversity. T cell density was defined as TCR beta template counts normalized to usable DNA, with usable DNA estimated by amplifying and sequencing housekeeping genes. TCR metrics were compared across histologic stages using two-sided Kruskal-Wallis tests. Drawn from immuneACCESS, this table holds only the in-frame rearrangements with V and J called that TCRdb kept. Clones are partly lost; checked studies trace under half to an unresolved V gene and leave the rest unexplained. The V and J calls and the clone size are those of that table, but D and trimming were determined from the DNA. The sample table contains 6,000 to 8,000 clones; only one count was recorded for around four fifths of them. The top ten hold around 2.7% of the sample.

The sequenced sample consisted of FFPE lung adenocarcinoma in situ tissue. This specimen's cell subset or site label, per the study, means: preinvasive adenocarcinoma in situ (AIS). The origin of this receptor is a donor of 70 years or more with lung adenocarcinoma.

This receptor carries the CDR3 CASSLGTSGSGETQYF. The DNA sequence is as follows: TGCGCCAGCAGCCTAGGGACTAGCGGGAGTGGAGAGACCCAGTACTTC. Recombination joined TRBV5-1 with TRBJ2-5; 14 bases in the middle match TRBD2. CDR1 and CDR2, per the germline V gene, are SGHRS and YFSETQ. V trim: 4 bases; J trim: 4 bases; unmatched bases: 6. Taken from cysteine to phenylalanine, the CDR3 has 16 residues. Only CDR3 DNA is held: 48 bases, read in frame from base 1.